The next 9 T cell receptor beta chains were all read from a single sample in a study of OX40 agonist ivuxolimab in advanced cancers. Libraries were prepared by immunoSEQ multiplex PCR; TCRdb keeps only in-frame clonotypes and omits some of them. Of over 40,000 clones listed, around 85% are singletons. Source: CD4+ or CD8+ T cells sorted from blood, taken in a trial of the OX40 agonist ivuxolimab. These receptors were obtained from an adult with an advanced solid tumor such as melanoma, head and neck, liver or kidney cancer.

The V gene is TRBV15, the J gene TRBJ1-3, with TRBD1 as a possible D gene (5 bases). V dropped 0 bases and J dropped 5 bases, with 17 bases sitting between them. CDR1 LNHNV and CDR2 YYDKDF come from the germline V gene (reference sequence). The CDR3 has 17 amino acids. The CDR3 bases are TGTGCCACCAGCAGAGATTGGGCGGGCAGGGAAAGAAACACCATATATTTT. Protein sequence: CATSRDWAGRERNTIYF.

The chain is built from TRBV2 and TRBJ1-2, with a possible D match to TRBD1 (5 bases). The ends were cut back, 6 bases at V and 4 bases at J, with 15 bases in the middle. Germline-derived CDR1 and CDR2 are SNHLY and FYNNEI. This CDR3 is built from 14 residues. The CDR3 reads CASRLGTTSYGYTF. CDR3 coding DNA: TGTGCCAGCAGACTCGGGACCACAAGCTATGGCTACACCTTC.

The chain employs TRBV7-8 and TRBJ1-1; D is ambiguous. Germline values: CDR1 SGHVS, CDR2 FQNEAQ. The CDR3 is 14 residues long. V was shortened by 5 bases and J by 1 base, with 11 bases between the two germline ends. CDR3 protein: CASSPSRRNTEAFF. In nucleotides, the CDR3 is TGTGCCAGCAGCCCTAGTCGGAGGAACACTGAAGCTTTCTTT.

This chain links TRBV7-9 with TRBJ2-3, with 12 bases aligning to TRBD1. Looked up from germline, CDR1 is SEHNR and CDR2 is FQNEAQ (reference sequence). Germline trimming cut 11 bases from V and 3 bases from J; bases unmatched to any gene: 6. The CDR3 is made up of 14 amino acids. The CDR3 nucleotides read TGTGCCGCCTGGGACAGGGGGCGGACAGATACGCAGTATTTT. Residues: CAAWDRGRTDTQYF.

The rearrangement links TRBV15 to TRBJ2-1; D is ambiguous. The CDR3 has 14 amino acids. Germline V gives CDR1 LNHNV, CDR2 YYDKDF (reference sequence). Trimming stripped 1 base from V and 1 base from J, with 5 bases between. The CDR3 nucleotides read TGTGCCACCAGCAGAGTAGGATCCTACAATGAGCAGTTCTTC. It encodes CATSRVGSYNEQFF.

This clone has a handful of counts. The chain uses TRBV15 and TRBJ1-1; no firm D call. V lost 9 bases and J lost 0, with 11 bases in between. The CDR3 runs 13 residues. From germline, CDR1 is LNHNV and CDR2 YYDKDF (reference sequence). The CDR3 here is CATALGLNTEAFF. The CDR3 region has the DNA TGTGCCACGGCGTTGGGCTTGAACACTGAAGCTTTCTTT.

This rearrangement joins TRBV4-1 to TRBJ2-5, with 8 bases aligning to TRBD1. The CDR3 has 18 amino acids. Germline CDR1 MGHRA, CDR2 YSYEKL. Losses at the gene ends were 0 bases for V and 4 bases for J; bases not matched to a gene: 13. CDR3 nucleotide sequence: TGCGCCAGCAGCCAAGATTTGAGGGGACAGGCCAGCGGAGAGACCCAGTACTTC. Translated, it gives CASSQDLRGQASGETQYF.

The J gene is TRBJ2-7, the V gene TRBV4-2; possible D gene TRBD2, 5 bases. The CDR3 runs to 15 residues. From germline, CDR1 is LGHNA and CDR2 YNFKEQ. Trimming took off 5 bases at V and 3 bases at J, with 17 bases between the two ends. The CDR3 nucleotides are TGTGCCAGCAGCTTACCCGGACTGGGGAGCTACGAGCAGTACTTC. Residues: CASSLPGLGSYEQYF.

The V and J genes are TRBV25-1 and TRBJ1-6; no firm D call. The CDR3 length is 14 residues. Trimming took off 6 bases at V and 6 bases at J, with 12 bases between the two ends. CDR1 and CDR2 from the germline V gene are MGHDK and SYGVNS. In DNA, the CDR3 is TGTGCCAGCAGAGTTGGTACTCCTAATTCACCCCTCCACTTT. Translated, it gives CASRVGTPNSPLHF.